This T cell receptor (beta chain) derives from a study of blood T cell repertoires in COVID-19. At the level of the study: Donors in the United States, Italy and Spain gave samples during acute or convalescent COVID-19. PBMCs, B-cell-depleted T cells, or T cells provided the cDNA or gDNA that made up the material.

The sample holds one count of this clone. The authors' processing: From reference gene primer amplification, estimates of nucleated cell counts were derived. The assay was immunoSEQ multiplex PCR, and TCRdb's table has in-frame clones only and misses some. V and J calls and clone size come straight from that table; D and trimming were deduced from the DNA. In the table there are approximately 300,000 clones, 70% to 90% of which are singletons. The junction had 10 bases not matched to a gene; V was cut back by 5 bases and J by 6 bases. The CDR3 has 15 residues. Germline CDR1 and CDR2: MNHEY and SVGEGT.

The origin of this receptor is a woman between 25 and 40 years old who had recovered from COVID-19. The sequenced sample was PBMCs or T cells enriched from blood (not recorded which). The chain is built from TRBV6-2 or TRBV6-3 and TRBJ2-5, with 9 bases fitting TRBD2. The CDR3 loop is CASSPPSAGGKTQYF. The CDR3 DNA reads as TGTGCCAGCAGTCCGCCCTCAGCGGGGGGCAAGACCCAGTACTTC.